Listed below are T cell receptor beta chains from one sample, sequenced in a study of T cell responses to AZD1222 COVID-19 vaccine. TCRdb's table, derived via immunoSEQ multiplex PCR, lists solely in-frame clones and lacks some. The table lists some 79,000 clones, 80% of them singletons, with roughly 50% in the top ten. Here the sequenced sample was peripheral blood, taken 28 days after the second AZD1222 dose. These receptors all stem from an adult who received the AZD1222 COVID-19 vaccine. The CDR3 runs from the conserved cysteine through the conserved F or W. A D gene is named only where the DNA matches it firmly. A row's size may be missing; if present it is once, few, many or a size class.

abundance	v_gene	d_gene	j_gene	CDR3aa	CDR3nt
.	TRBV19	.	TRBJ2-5	CASSIFVRESQYF	TGTGCCAGTAGTATTTTTGTCCGAGAGTCCCAGTACTTC
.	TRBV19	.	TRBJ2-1	CASSLRTKSFFNNEQFF	TGTGCCAGTAGTCTCCGGACTAAGTCTTTCTTTAACAATGAGCAGTTCTTC
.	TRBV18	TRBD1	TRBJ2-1	CASSLTDRDNEQFF	TGTGCCAGCTCACTGACCGACAGGGACAATGAGCAGTTCTTC
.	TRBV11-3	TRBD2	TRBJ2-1	CASSRGGSGRLDEQFF	TGTGCCAGCAGCCGAGGGGGAAGCGGGAGATTAGATGAGCAGTTCTTC
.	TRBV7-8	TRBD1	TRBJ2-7	CASSFGTVLYEQYF	TGTGCCAGCAGCTTCGGGACAGTACTCTACGAGCAGTACTTC
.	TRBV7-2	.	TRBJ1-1	CASSLQGRNTEAFF	TGTGCCAGCAGCCTACAGGGCCGAAACACTGAAGCTTTCTTT
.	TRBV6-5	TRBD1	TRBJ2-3	CATRTGGADTQYF	TGTGCCACTAGGACAGGGGGCGCAGATACGCAGTATTTT
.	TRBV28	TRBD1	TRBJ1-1	CASSSNTQGAQNTEAFF	TGTGCCAGCAGTTCGAATACTCAGGGGGCCCAGAACACTGAAGCTTTCTTT
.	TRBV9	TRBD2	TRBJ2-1	CASSTSGSAYNEQFF	TGTGCCAGCAGCACCAGCGGGAGCGCCTACAATGAGCAGTTCTTC
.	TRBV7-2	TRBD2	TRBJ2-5	CASSMALGTSGKETQYF	TGTGCCAGCAGCATGGCGCTCGGGACTAGCGGTAAAGAGACCCAGTACTTC
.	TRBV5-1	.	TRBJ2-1	CASSLRGDRGEQFF	TGCGCCAGCAGCTTGCGAGGGGATCGGGGTGAGCAGTTCTTC
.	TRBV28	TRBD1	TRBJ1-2	CASSLGTALSGYTF	TGTGCCAGCAGTTTAGGGACAGCTCTTTCGGGCTACACCTTC
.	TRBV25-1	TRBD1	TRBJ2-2	CASRGTSGTGHTGELFF	TGTGCCAGCAGGGGGACCTCCGGGACAGGGCACACCGGGGAGCTGTTTTTT
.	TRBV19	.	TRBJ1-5	CASSPPRFLNTQDPLNQPQHF	TGTGCCAGTAGTCCGCCCCGCTTTTTGAACACCCAAGATCCACTCAATCAGCCCCAGCATTTT
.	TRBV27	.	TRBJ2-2	CASSSGAAGELFF	TGTGCCAGCAGTTCAGGGGCGGCCGGGGAGCTGTTTTTT
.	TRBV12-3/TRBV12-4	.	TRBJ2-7	CASSLEYYEQYF	TGTGCCAGCAGTTTGGAATACTACGAGCAGTACTTC
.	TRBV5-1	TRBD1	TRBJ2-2	CASSLGAGTGGPNTGELFF	TGCGCCAGCAGCTTGGGGGCCGGGACAGGGGGCCCGAACACCGGGGAGCTGTTTTTT
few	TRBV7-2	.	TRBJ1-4	CASSLARVENEKLFF	TGTGCCAGCAGCTTAGCTAGGGTTGAGAATGAAAAACTGTTTTTT
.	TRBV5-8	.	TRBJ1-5	CASSFSRGENQPQHF	TGTGCCAGCAGCTTTAGCCGCGGGGAGAATCAGCCCCAGCATTTT
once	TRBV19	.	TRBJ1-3	CASSMYGGITGNTIYF	TGTGCCAGTAGTATGTATGGGGGAATAACTGGAAACACCATATATTTT
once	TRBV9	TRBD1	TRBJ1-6	CASSPRDRDNSPLHF	TGTGCCAGCAGCCCCCGGGACAGGGATAATTCACCCCTCCACTTT
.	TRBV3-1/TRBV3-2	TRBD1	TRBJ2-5	CASSPTGGHGTQYF	TGTGCCAGCAGCCCGACAGGGGGCCATGGGACCCAGTACTTC
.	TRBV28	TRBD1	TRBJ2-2	CASSPDRGGTGELFF	TGTGCCAGCAGCCCGGACAGGGGGGGGACCGGGGAGCTGTTTTTT
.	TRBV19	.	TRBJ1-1	CASSNERAPMNTEAFF	TGTGCCAGTAGTAATGAGAGGGCACCGATGAACACTGAAGCTTTCTTT
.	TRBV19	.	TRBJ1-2	CASRAIQGNYGYTF	TGTGCCAGTAGGGCAATACAGGGTAACTATGGCTACACCTTC
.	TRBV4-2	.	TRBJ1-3	CASSQSYSGNTIYF	TGTGCCAGCAGCCAGTCTTACAGTGGAAACACCATATATTTT
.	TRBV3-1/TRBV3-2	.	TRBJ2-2	CASSPPRTGELFF	TGTGCCAGCAGCCCCCCCCGCACCGGGGAGCTGTTTTTT
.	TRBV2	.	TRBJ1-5	CASSPGTSYSNQPQHF	TGTGCCAGCAGTCCCGGGACAAGTTATAGCAATCAGCCCCAGCATTTT
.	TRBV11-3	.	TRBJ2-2	CASSPGPGAGELFF	TGTGCCAGCAGCCCAGGGCCGGGGGCCGGGGAGCTGTTTTTT
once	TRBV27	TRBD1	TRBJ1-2	CASSPNNRGPSGGYTF	TGTGCCAGCAGTCCAAATAACAGGGGACCTTCGGGTGGCTACACCTTC
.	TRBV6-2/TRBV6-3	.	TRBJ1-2	CASSYGASNYGYTF	TGTGCCAGCAGTTACGGGGCTTCTAACTATGGCTACACCTTC
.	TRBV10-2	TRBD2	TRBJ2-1	CASSPGLAGNEQFF	TGCGCCAGCAGTCCGGGACTAGCGGGGAATGAGCAGTTCTTC
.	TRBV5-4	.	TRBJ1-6	CASSLRAAGDNSPLHF	TGTGCCAGCAGCTTGAGGGCGGCAGGGGATAATTCACCCCTCCACTTT
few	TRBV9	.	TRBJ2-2	CASSASFAVENGELFF	TGTGCCAGCAGCGCCAGCTTCGCGGTTGAGAACGGGGAGCTGTTTTTT
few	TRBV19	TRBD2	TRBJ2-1	CASSIRGLATNEQFF	TGTGCCAGTAGTATTAGGGGACTAGCGACCAATGAGCAGTTCTTC
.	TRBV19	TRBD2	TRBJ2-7	CASSIGAGSYEQYF	TGTGCCAGTAGTATAGGAGCGGGGTCCTACGAGCAGTACTTC
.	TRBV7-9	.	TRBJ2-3	CASSYPWASTDTQYF	TGTGCCAGCAGTTATCCTTGGGCCAGCACAGATACGCAGTATTTT
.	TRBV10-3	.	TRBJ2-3	CAISGPGSSDTQYF	TGTGCCATCAGTGGACCGGGGAGTTCAGATACGCAGTATTTT
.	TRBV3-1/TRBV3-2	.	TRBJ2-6	CASSPLPRGIVGANVLTF	TGTGCCAGCAGCCCCCTACCCCGGGGGATCGTTGGGGCCAACGTCCTGACTTTC
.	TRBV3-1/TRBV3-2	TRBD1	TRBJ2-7	CASSRQGAYEQYF	TGTGCCAGCAGCAGACAGGGGGCCTACGAGCAGTACTTC
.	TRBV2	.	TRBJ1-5	CASTLGRLNQPQHF	TGTGCCAGCACATTGGGCAGGTTAAATCAGCCCCAGCATTTT
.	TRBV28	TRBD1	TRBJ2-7	CASSTTGGRPYEQYF	TGTGCCAGCAGTACCACAGGGGGGAGGCCTTACGAGCAGTACTTC
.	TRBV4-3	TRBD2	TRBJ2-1	CASSQGLGAGGYEQFF	TGCGCCAGCAGCCAAGGGTTGGGAGCGGGAGGGTATGAGCAGTTCTTC
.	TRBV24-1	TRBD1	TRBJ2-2	CATQGATNTGELFF	TGTGCCACCCAGGGGGCCACGAACACCGGGGAGCTGTTTTTT